These 23 T cell receptor beta chains share one sample of origin, sequenced in a study of healthy donors' naive CD4 and CD8 T cells. Starting from roughly 0.55 ug of total RNA, TCR libraries were made with linear amplification. TCRdb itself ran the reads through MiXCR, one entry per CDR3 protein. The sample shows 200,000 or so distinct CDR3 sequences, about four fifths of them seen only once. Sequencing was performed on naive CD4+ and CD8+ T cells sorted from blood, pooled from several donors. The receptors stem from a pool of human donors in good health; the sample pools cells from several healthy donors.

CDR3 protein: CASRITGNYGYTF. In DNA form, the CDR3 reads TGTGCCAGCAGAATAACAGGGAACTATGGCTACACCTTC. V usage is TRBV2 and J usage is TRBJ1-2, with a possible D match to TRBD1 (6 bases). Trimming pared 6 bases from V and 2 bases from J, leaving 10 bases between. The CDR3 spans 13 residues. CDR1 and CDR2 from the germline V gene are SNHLY and FYNNEI. The variable domain in full, completed from reference TRBV2 and TRBJ1-2, reads EPEVTQTPSHQVTQMGQEVILRCVPISNHLYFYWYRQILGQKVEFLVSFYNNEISEKSEIFDDQFSVERPDGSNFTLKIRSTKLEDSAMYFCASRITGNYGYTFGSGTRLTVV.

The V and J genes are TRBV6-5 and TRBJ2-7, with D perhaps TRBD1 or TRBD2 (5 bases each). Trimming removed 0 bases from V and 0 bases from J, with 12 bases in between. The CDR3 length is 16 residues. Germline CDR1 reads MNHEY; CDR2 reads SVGAGI. CDR3 protein: CASSYSVGTSSYEQYF. The CDR3 nucleotides are TGTGCCAGCAGTTACTCGGTCGGGACCAGCTCCTACGAGCAGTACTTC.

This clonotype occurred once. The chain uses TRBV19 and TRBJ2-3; D unclear. This CDR3 is built from 13 residues. V was shortened by 5 bases and J by 4 bases, with 10 bases between the two germline ends. The germline V gene has CDR1 LNHDA and CDR2 SQIVND (reference sequence). CDR3 DNA: TGTGCCAGTAGTTTTCAGTTTCCAGATACGCAGTATTTT. The encoded protein is CASSFQFPDTQYF.

J is TRBJ2-1 and V is TRBV7-8, with 10 bases matching TRBD2. V shed 2 bases, J shed 5 bases, and the junction held 3 bases outside the gene matches. Germline V CDR1 and CDR2: SGHVS, FQNEAQ. This CDR3 comprises 15 residues. The CDR3 region is CASSLLLAGNNEQFF. As DNA, the CDR3 is TGTGCCAGCAGCTTACTACTAGCGGGGAACAATGAGCAGTTCTTC. The full variable domain, completed using reference TRBV7-8 and TRBJ2-1, is GAGVSQSPRYKVAKRGQDVALRCDPISGHVSLFWYQQALGQGPEFLTYFQNEAQLDKSGLPSDRFFAERPEGSVSTLKIQRTQQEDSAVYLCASSLLLAGNNEQFFGPGTRLTVL.

The chain has TRBV29-1 and TRBJ2-1, with 8 bases lining up with TRBD2. CDR1 is SQVTM and CDR2 is ANQGSEA in the germline V gene. The CDR3 length is 15 residues. The J segment lost 5 bases and the V segment lost 3 bases, leaving 9 bases of the junction unmatched. The chain's CDR3 is CSVDKSGRGNNEQFF. CDR3 DNA sequence: TGCAGCGTTGACAAGAGCGGGAGAGGGAACAATGAGCAGTTCTTC.

The chain links TRBV15 to TRBJ2-7; 11 bases match TRBD1. The CDR3 consists of 16 residues. Germline V gives CDR1 LNHNV, CDR2 YYDKDF (reference sequence). The trim removed 5 bases at V and 1 base at J, leaving 7 bases unmatched. The CDR3 loop is CATSGAGTGGSYEQYF. CDR3 sequence (DNA): TGTGCCACCAGCGGGGCCGGGACAGGGGGGTCCTACGAGCAGTACTTC.

The CDR3, as DNA: TGCAGCGGGACAGGCGGAGAGGAGACCCAGTACTTC. This codes for CSGTGGEETQYF. The J gene is TRBJ2-5, the V gene TRBV29-1; the match to TRBD1 covers 7 bases. Per germline, CDR1 SQVTM and CDR2 ANQGSEA. V lost 7 bases and J lost 5; bases outside the gene matches: 7. The CDR3 spans 12 residues.

This chain connects TRBV6-5 to TRBJ2-6, with a possible D match to TRBD1 (6 bases). CDR1 MNHEY and CDR2 SVGAGI come from the germline V gene. Trimming cost V 3 bases and J 1 base, with 19 bases left between them. The CDR3 has 19 amino acids. The CDR3 DNA reads TGTGCCAGCAGTTATTCACAACTACTACAGGGTTCTGGGGCCAACGTCCTGACTTTC. Translation: CASSYSQLLQGSGANVLTF.

This clonotype was counted a single time. This chain uses TRBV12-3 or TRBV12-4 with TRBJ2-7; D tentatively reads TRBD1 or TRBD2 (6 bases each). CDR3 size: 17 residues. Trimming removed 3 bases at V and 0 bases at J, with 18 bases between. The CDR3: CASSFWEATGVSYEQYF. The CDR3 bases are TGTGCCAGCAGTTTTTGGGAGGCGACAGGAGTCTCCTACGAGCAGTACTTC.

The rearrangement links TRBV6-2 or TRBV6-3 to TRBJ1-2, with unresolved D. The CDR3 runs 12 residues. Trimming pared 4 bases from V and 3 bases from J, leaving 6 bases between. From germline, CDR1 is MNHEY and CDR2 SVGEGT. The CDR3 sequence: CASSFDYYGYTF. In DNA form, the CDR3 reads TGTGCCAGCAGTTTCGACTACTATGGCTACACCTTC.

The chain carries TRBV12-3 or TRBV12-4 and TRBJ1-1; 11 bases line up with TRBD1. Losses at the gene ends were 4 bases for V and 3 bases for J; bases not matched to a gene: 4. This CDR3 has 15 residues. CDR3 nucleotides: TGTGCCAGCAGTTCGCGGACAGGGGGCTACACTGAAGCTTTCTTT. Amino acids: CASSSRTGGYTEAFF.

This clonotype was recorded only once. The chain has TRBV28 and TRBJ2-1, with no clear D. This CDR3 is built from 14 residues. Between the trimmed V and J ends, which lost 1 base and 6 bases, there was a span of 10 bases. Germline assignment: CDR1 MDHEN and CDR2 SYDVKM. The DNA for the CDR3 is TGTGCCAGCAGTTTATACTCTACTTTCAATGAGCAGTTCTTC. Its translation: CASSLYSTFNEQFF.

Only a few counts were recorded for this clonotype. The chain links TRBV11-3 to TRBJ1-2, with D uncertain. Trimming shortened V by 1 base and J by 0 bases, and 0 bases separated the two germline ends. Germline CDR1 and CDR2: SGHNT and YENEEA. The CDR3 consists of 12 residues. Here the CDR3 DNA reads TGTGCCAGCAGCTTAGCTAACTATGGCTACACCTTC. Residues: CASSLANYGYTF.

This clonotype turned up a few times. The V gene is TRBV7-8, the J gene TRBJ2-7; 9 positions match TRBD1. J was trimmed by 5 bases and V by 8 bases; bases with no gene match: 16. Germline CDR1 reads SGHVS; CDR2 reads FQNEAQ. The CDR3 consists of 16 residues. CDR3 residues: CASFATFGQGSNEQYF. The CDR3 DNA reads as TGTGCCAGCTTCGCCACGTTTGGACAGGGGTCCAACGAGCAGTACTTC.

V is TRBV29-1 and J is TRBJ2-7; 7 bases align to TRBD2. The CDR3 contains 15 residues. The V segment lost 4 bases and the J segment 3 bases; nucleotides outside the gene matches: 12. Germline-derived CDR1 and CDR2 are SQVTM and ANQGSEA. As DNA, the CDR3 is TGCAGCGTTGGGGGCGGGAGTCGTACCCTCTACGAGCAGTACTTC. Translating gives CSVGGGSRTLYEQYF.

This clonotype was seen at least ten times. This chain joins TRBV6-6 and TRBJ2-1, with 10 bases fitting TRBD2. V was clipped by 2 bases and J by 5 bases; unmatched bases: 0. The CDR3 length is 14 residues. The germline gives CDR1 MNHNY, CDR2 SVGAGI (reference sequence). The DNA for the CDR3 is TGTGCCAGCAGTTACACTAGCGGGAACAATGAGCAGTTCTTC. Protein sequence: CASSYTSGNNEQFF.

This clonotype was seen more than once but under ten times. V usage is TRBV19 and J usage is TRBJ2-3; 14 nucleotides line up with TRBD2. V trimming: 5 bases; J trimming: 2 bases; junction bases outside the gene matches: 3. The germline V gene encodes CDR1 LNHDA and CDR2 SQIVND (reference sequence). The CDR3 runs to 16 residues. CDR3 bases: TGTGCCAGTAGTGTGACTAGCGGGAGGGCCACAGATACGCAGTATTTT. Translated: CASSVTSGRATDTQYF.

The CDR3 sequence is CASSIIGQGAFMNTEAFF. The DNA for the CDR3 is TGTGCCAGTAGTATCATAGGACAGGGGGCCTTCATGAACACTGAAGCTTTCTTT. The V and J genes are TRBV19 and TRBJ1-1, with 11 bases identical to TRBD1. Trimming took 3 bases from V and 0 from J; bases not matched to a gene: 9. CDR1 and CDR2 (germline): LNHDA, SQIVND (reference sequence). This CDR3 contains 18 residues.

This clonotype was seen only a few times. The V call is TRBV6-5, the J call TRBJ1-2, with D possibly TRBD1 on 6 matching bases. Germline V gene sequence: CDR1 MNHEY, CDR2 SVGAGI. With 4 bases removed from V and 6 bases from J, the gap between germline ends came to 12 bases. The CDR3 has 13 amino acids. For the CDR3, the DNA is TGTGCCAGCAGTTTCTCAGGGGCGAATGGCTACACCTTC. Its protein product is CASSFSGANGYTF.

The chain carries TRBV5-4 and TRBJ1-1; 9 bases agree with TRBD1. V lost 4 bases, J lost 4 bases, and 11 bases stayed unmatched. From germline, CDR1 is SGHNT and CDR2 YYREEE (reference sequence). There are 16 residues in the CDR3. CDR3 protein: CASSPGGQGWSTEAFF. The CDR3 DNA reads TGTGCCAGCAGCCCGGGGGGACAGGGATGGAGCACTGAAGCTTTCTTT.

The count of this clonotype is one. The chain recombines TRBV18 with TRBJ1-1; D remains ambiguous. The germline V gene encodes CDR1 KGHSH and CDR2 LQKENI. With 6 bases removed from V and 1 base from J, the gap between germline ends came to 15 bases. The CDR3 is made up of 15 amino acids. DNA of the CDR3: TGTGCCAGCTCCCTTCGGTTGGTCGCGAACACTGAAGCTTTCTTT. Its translation is CASSLRLVANTEAFF.

The rearrangement uses TRBV6-6 and TRBJ2-1; D unclear. V lost 6 bases, J lost 4 bases, and 10 bases lay in between. Germline-derived CDR1 and CDR2 are MNHNY and SVGAGI (reference sequence). The CDR3 has 13 amino acids. The CDR3 spells CASRQGQYNEQFF. In DNA form, the CDR3 reads TGTGCCAGCAGACAAGGGCAATACAATGAGCAGTTCTTC.

CDR3 loop: CASSLNTIYF. The CDR3 nucleotides read TGTGCCAGCAGTTTGAACACCATATATTTT. The chain joins TRBV28 to TRBJ1-3, with D unresolved. This CDR3 is built from 10 residues. Germline loops: CDR1 MDHEN, CDR2 SYDVKM. V lost 3 bases and J 7 bases, leaving 1 base between the germline ends.